The 4 T cell receptor beta chains below all came from one sample that was sequenced in a study of T cell responses to AZD1222 COVID-19 vaccine. The repertoire was sequenced with immunoSEQ multiplex PCR; TCRdb's copy has only in-frame clones and lacks some. The sample comprises roughly 150,000 clones, about 90% of which are singletons, and approximately 5.9% rests with the top ten. The material was peripheral blood, obtained 28 days after the second AZD1222 dose. The origin of the receptors is an adult who received the AZD1222 COVID-19 vaccine.

This chain connects TRBV7-9 to TRBJ2-1; possibly TRBD2 for D (6 bases). The CDR3 spans 15 residues. Trimming took off 4 bases at V and 3 bases at J, with 13 bases between the two ends. The germline CDR1 and CDR2 sequences are SEHNR and FQNEAQ (reference sequence). The CDR3 loop reads CASSYTGESYNEQFF. In DNA form, the CDR3 reads TGTGCCAGCAGCTACACGGGAGAAAGCTACAATGAGCAGTTCTTC. The complete variable domain, with remaining parts taken from reference TRBV7-9 and TRBJ2-1, reads DTGVSQNPRHKITKRGQNVTFRCDPISEHNRLYWYRQTLGQGPEFLTYFQNEAQLEKSRLLSDRFSAERPKGSFSTLEIQRTEQGDSAMYLCASSYTGESYNEQFFGPGTRLTVL.

The V call is TRBV6-5, the J call TRBJ1-4; D gene ambiguous. V lost 6 bases, J lost 4 bases, and 9 bases lay in between. The germline V gene encodes CDR1 MNHEY and CDR2 SVGAGI. This CDR3 has 13 amino acids. CDR3 sequence: CASRPQVNEKLFF. The CDR3 DNA reads TGTGCCAGCAGGCCGCAAGTTAATGAAAAACTGTTTTTT.

This clone was detected only once. The chain has TRBV9 and TRBJ2-7; D remains unclear. This CDR3 spans 15 amino acids. V was cut by 4 bases and J by 2 bases, with 16 bases left in between. Germline CDR1 is SGDLS and CDR2 is YYNGEE. The CDR3 here is CASSPRPLSTYEQYF. The DNA for the CDR3 is TGTGCCAGCAGCCCGCGCCCACTAAGTACCTACGAGCAGTACTTC.

In its sample, this clone was seen once. This chain connects TRBV11-3 to TRBJ2-3; 7 bases are shared with TRBD2. CDR3 size: 13 residues. Germline V gives CDR1 SGHNT, CDR2 YENEEA. The ends lost 8 bases at V and 1 base at J; junction bases unmatched: 3. The CDR3 region has the DNA TGTGCCAGCCGGGGGGACGGCACAGATACGCAGTATTTT. Its protein product is CASRGDGTDTQYF.